Reported below is one T cell receptor (beta chain). This sample was taken from a study of blood T cell repertoires in COVID-19. Study summary: PBMCs, B-cell-depleted T cells, or T cells were the source of the cDNA or gDNA that made up the material.

Authors' data handling: Reference gene primers were amplified, and this amplification served to estimate nucleated cell counts. Sequencing used immunoSEQ multiplex PCR; TCRdb keeps in-frame clones, though not all of them. V and J calls and clone size are copied from that table; D and trimming were computed from the DNA. The data contain about 350,000 clones, around nine tenths of them seen just once; the ten biggest clones take up 7% to 7.5%. Specimen: peripheral blood. The TCR was taken from a woman aged 55-70 years with COVID-19, enrolled during active disease.

The CDR3 region has the DNA TGTGCCAGCACAGGGGTGGGACGAGAAAAACTGTTTTTT. Translation gives CASTGVGREKLFF. The chain recombines TRBV27 with TRBJ1-4; TRBD1 is a possible D gene (6 bases). CDR1 and CDR2 from the germline V gene are MNHEY and SMNVEV (reference sequence). Trimming took off 7 bases at V and 8 bases at J, with 14 bases between the two ends. The CDR3 covers 13 residues.